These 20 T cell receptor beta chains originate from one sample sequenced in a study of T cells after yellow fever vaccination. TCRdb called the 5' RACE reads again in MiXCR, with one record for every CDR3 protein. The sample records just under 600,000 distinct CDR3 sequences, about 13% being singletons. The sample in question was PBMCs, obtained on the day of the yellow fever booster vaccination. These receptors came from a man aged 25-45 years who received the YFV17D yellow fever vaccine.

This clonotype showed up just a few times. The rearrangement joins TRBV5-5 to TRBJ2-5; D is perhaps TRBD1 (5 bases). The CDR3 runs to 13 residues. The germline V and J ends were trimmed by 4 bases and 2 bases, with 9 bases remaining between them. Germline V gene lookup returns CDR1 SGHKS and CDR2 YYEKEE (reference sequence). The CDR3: CASSNDRQETQYF. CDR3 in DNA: TGTGCCAGCAGCAACGACAGACAAGAGACCCAGTACTTC.

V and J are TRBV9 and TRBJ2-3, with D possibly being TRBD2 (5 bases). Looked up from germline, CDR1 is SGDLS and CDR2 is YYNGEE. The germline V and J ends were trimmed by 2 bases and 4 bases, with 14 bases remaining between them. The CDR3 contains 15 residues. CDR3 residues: CASSVSPSGSDTQYF. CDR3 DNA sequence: TGTGCCAGCAGCGTTAGTCCCTCGGGGTCAGATACGCAGTATTTT.

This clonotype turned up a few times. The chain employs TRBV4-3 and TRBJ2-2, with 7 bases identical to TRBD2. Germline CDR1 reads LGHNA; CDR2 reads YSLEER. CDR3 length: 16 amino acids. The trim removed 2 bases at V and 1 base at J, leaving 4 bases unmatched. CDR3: CASSQIPSGNTGELFF. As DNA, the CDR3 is TGCGCCAGCAGCCAAATTCCTAGCGGGAACACCGGGGAGCTGTTTTTT.

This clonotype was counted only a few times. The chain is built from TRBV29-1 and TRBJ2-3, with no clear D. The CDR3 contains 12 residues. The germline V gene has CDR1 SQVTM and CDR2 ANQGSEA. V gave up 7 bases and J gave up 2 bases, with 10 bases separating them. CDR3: CSAELPTDTQYF. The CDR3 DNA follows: TGCAGCGCCGAACTACCCACAGATACGCAGTATTTT.

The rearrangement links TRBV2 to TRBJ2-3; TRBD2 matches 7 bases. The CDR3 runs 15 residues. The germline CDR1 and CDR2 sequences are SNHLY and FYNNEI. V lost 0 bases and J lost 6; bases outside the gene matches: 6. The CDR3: CASSEAGGGVDTQYF. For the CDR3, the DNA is TGTGCCAGCAGTGAAGCTGGGGGGGGAGTGGATACGCAGTATTTT.

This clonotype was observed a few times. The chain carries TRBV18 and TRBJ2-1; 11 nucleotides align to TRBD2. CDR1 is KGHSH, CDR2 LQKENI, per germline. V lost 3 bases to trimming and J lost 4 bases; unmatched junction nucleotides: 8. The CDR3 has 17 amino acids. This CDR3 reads CASSPPGTSGAYNEQFF. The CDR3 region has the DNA TGTGCCAGCTCACCCCCCGGGACTAGCGGAGCTTACAATGAGCAGTTCTTC.

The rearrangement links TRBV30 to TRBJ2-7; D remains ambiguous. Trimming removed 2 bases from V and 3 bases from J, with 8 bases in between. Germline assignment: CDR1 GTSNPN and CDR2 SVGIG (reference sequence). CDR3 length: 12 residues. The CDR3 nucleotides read TGTGCCTGGAGTACTGGCTACTACGAGCAGTACTTC. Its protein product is CAWSTGYYEQYF.

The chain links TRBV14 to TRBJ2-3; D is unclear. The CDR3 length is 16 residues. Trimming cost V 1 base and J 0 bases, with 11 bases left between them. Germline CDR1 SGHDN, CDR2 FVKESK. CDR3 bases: TGTGCCAGCAGCCAAGGAGCCCAGCGCAGCACAGATACGCAGTATTTT. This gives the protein CASSQGAQRSTDTQYF. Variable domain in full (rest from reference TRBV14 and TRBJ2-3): EAGVTQFPSHSVIEKGQTVTLRCDPISGHDNLYWYRRVMGKEIKFLLHFVKESKQDESGMPNNRFLAERTGGTYSTLKVQPAELEDSGVYFCASSQGAQRSTDTQYFGPGTRLTVL.

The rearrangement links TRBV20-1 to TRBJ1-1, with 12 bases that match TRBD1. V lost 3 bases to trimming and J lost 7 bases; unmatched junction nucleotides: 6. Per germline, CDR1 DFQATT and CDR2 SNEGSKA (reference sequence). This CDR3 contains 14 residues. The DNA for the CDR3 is TGCAGTGCTAGGGAGGGGACAGGGGGCGATGAAGCTTTCTTT. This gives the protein CSAREGTGGDEAFF.

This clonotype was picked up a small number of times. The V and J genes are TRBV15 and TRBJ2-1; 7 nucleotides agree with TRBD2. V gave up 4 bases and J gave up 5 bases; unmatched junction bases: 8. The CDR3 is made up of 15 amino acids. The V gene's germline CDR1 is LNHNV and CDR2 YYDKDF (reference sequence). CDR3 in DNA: TGTGCCACCAGCACATTAGCGGGTTCCAACAATGAGCAGTTCTTC. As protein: CATSTLAGSNNEQFF.

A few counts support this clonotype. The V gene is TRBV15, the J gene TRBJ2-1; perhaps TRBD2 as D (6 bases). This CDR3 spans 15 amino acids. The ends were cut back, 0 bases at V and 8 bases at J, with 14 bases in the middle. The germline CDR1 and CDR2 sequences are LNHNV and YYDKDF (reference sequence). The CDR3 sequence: CATSRDRGASDEQFF. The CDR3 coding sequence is TGTGCCACCAGCAGAGATCGCGGGGCGTCGGATGAGCAGTTCTTC.

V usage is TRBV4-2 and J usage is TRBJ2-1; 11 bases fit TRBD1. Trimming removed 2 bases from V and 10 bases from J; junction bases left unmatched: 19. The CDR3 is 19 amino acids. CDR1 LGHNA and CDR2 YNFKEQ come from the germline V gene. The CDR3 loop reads CASSQFLPEPGQGVEEQFF. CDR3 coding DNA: TGTGCCAGCAGCCAATTTCTCCCGGAACCGGGACAGGGGGTGGAAGAGCAGTTCTTC.

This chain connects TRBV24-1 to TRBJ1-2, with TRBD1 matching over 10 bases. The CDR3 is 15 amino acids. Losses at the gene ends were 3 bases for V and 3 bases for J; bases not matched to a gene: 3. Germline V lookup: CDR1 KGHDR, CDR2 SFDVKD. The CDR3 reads CATSDQTGGYYGYTF. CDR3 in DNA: TGTGCCACCAGTGATCAGACAGGGGGCTACTATGGCTACACCTTC.

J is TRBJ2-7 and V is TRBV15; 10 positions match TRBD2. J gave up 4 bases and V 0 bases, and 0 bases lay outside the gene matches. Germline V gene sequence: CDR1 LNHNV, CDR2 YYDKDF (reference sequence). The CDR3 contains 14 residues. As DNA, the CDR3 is TGTGCCACCAGCAGAGAACTAGCGGGATACGAGCAGTACTTC. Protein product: CATSRELAGYEQYF.

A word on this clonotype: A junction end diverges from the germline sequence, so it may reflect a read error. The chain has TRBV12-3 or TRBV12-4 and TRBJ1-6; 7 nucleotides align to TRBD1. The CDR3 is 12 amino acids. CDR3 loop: CASSLATGTLHF. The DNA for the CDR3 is TGTGCCAGCAGTCTAGCGACAGGGACCCTCCACTTT.

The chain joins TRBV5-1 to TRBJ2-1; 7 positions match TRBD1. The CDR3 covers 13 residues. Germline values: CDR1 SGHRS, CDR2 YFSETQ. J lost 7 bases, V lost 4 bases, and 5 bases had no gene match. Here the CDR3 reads CASSNRGVNEQFF. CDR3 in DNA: TGCGCCAGCAGCAACAGGGGAGTGAATGAGCAGTTCTTC.

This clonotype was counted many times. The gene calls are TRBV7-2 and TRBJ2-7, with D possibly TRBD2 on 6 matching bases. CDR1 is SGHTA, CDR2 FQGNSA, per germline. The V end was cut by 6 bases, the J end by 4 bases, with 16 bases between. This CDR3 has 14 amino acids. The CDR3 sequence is CASRTHGRRYEQYF. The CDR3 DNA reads TGTGCCAGCAGAACCCACGGGAGAAGGTACGAGCAGTACTTC.

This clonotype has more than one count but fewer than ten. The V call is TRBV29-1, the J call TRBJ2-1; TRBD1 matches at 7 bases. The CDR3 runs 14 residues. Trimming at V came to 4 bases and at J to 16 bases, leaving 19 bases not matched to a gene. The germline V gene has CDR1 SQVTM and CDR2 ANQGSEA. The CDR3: CSVVRRGTASGFFF. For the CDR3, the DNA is TGCAGCGTTGTGAGGCGAGGGACAGCCAGCGGTTTCTTCTTC.

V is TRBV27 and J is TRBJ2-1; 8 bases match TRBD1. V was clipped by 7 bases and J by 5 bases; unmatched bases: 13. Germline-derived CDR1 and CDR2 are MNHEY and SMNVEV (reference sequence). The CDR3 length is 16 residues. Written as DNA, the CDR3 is TGTGCCAGCACATATGGACGACAGGGGTCCCACAATGAGCAGTTCTTC. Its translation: CASTYGRQGSHNEQFF.

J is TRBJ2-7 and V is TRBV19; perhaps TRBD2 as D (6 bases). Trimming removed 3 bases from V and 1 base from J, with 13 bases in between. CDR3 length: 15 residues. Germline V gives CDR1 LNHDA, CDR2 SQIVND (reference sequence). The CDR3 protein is CASSIEDSGSYEQYF. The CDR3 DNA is TGTGCCAGTAGTATTGAGGATAGCGGTTCCTACGAGCAGTACTTC.